The 6 T cell receptor beta chains below all came from one sample that was sequenced in a study of T cells in Graves' hyperthyroidism and ophthalmopathy (dated 2019 in TCRdb). Receptors were amplified or captured by multiplex PCR. Sequencing relied on an Illumina HiSeq 2000. Amplification of TCR beta CDR3 regions was carried out from RNA transcripts. The TCR CDR3 was subjected to a first round of RT-PCR using the HTBI primer set and the Qiagen OneStep RT-PCR kit. TCRdb reprocessing: public reads trimmed at Q25 with fastp, clones called with MiXCR, in-frame beta chains kept. Each CDR3 protein gets just one entry, which takes the most common genes and DNA from the rows behind it. This sample is represented by about 640,000 distinct CDR3 sequences; more than 14% of them were singletons. The top ten hold 12% of the sample. The sequenced material came from blood. The receptors were gathered from a woman aged 45-65 years with Graves' ophthalmopathy.

This clonotype was counted a few times. The V call is TRBV4-3, the J call TRBJ2-2; D unresolved. The CDR3 runs 13 residues. Germline V gene lookup returns CDR1 LGHNA and CDR2 YSLEER. V was trimmed by 0 bases and J by 4 bases, leaving 3 bases between them. The CDR3 spells CASSQDITGELFF. CDR3 nucleotide sequence: TGCGCCAGCAGCCAAGATATCACCGGGGAGCTGTTTTTT.

This clonotype was counted many times. V is TRBV12-3 or TRBV12-4 and J is TRBJ2-7; TRBD2 matches at 16 bases. Unmatched junction bases numbered 5, after V lost 5 bases and J lost 7 bases. This CDR3 comprises 15 residues. The CDR3 protein is CASSPGLAGGPEQYF. The CDR3 DNA reads as TGTGCCAGCAGTCCGGGACTAGCGGGAGGGCCTGAGCAGTACTTC.

This clonotype showed up many times. The rearrangement uses TRBV29-1 and TRBJ1-2; D might be TRBD1 (6 bases). Trimming removed 5 bases from V and 8 bases from J, with 27 bases in between. CDR3 length: 16 amino acids. Looked up from germline, CDR1 is SQVTM and CDR2 is ANQGSEA. Here the CDR3 reads CSVFSQQGRERVGYTF. The CDR3 DNA is TGCAGCGTTTTCTCGCAACAGGGAAGAGAACGGGTCGGCTACACCTTC. Using reference TRBV29-1 and TRBJ1-2 for the parts outside the CDR3, the full variable domain is SAVISQKPSRDICQRGTSLTIQCQVDSQVTMMFWYRQQPGQSLTLIATANQGSEATYESGFVIDKFPISRPNLTFSTLTVSNMSPEDSSIYLCSVFSQQGRERVGYTFGSGTRLTVV.

The chain couples TRBV27 to TRBJ1-5; D ambiguous. The CDR3 length is 15 residues. Trimming removed 0 bases from V and 0 bases from J, with 6 bases in between. Germline V gives CDR1 MNHEY, CDR2 SMNVEV (reference sequence). The CDR3, as DNA: TGTGCCAGCAGTTTATCGCAGTTTAGCAATCAGCCCCAGCATTTT. As protein: CASSLSQFSNQPQHF.

The chain couples TRBV7-9 to TRBJ2-5; 10 nucleotides line up with TRBD2. Losses at the gene ends were 7 bases for V and 1 base for J; bases not matched to a gene: 12. The CDR3 sequence is 17 residues long. Germline V gene sequence: CDR1 SEHNR, CDR2 FQNEAQ (reference sequence). The CDR3 DNA sequence: TGTGCCAGCACGAAACAGGGGACTAGCGAAAGCCAAGAGACCCAGTACTTC. This gives the protein CASTKQGTSESQETQYF.

V gene TRBV20-1 combines with J gene TRBJ1-5; 9 bases match TRBD1. Germline V gene lookup returns CDR1 DFQATT and CDR2 SNEGSKA (reference sequence). The CDR3 has 13 amino acids. J gave up 4 bases and V 4 bases, and 2 bases lay outside the gene matches. CDR3 nucleotide sequence: TGCAGTGCTAAGGGACAGGGAAATCAGCCCCAGCATTTT. It is translated as CSAKGQGNQPQHF.